This T cell receptor (beta chain) was captured in a study of blood T cell repertoires in COVID-19. Background on the study: Acute and convalescent COVID-19 specimens originated in the United States, Italy and Spain. Sample material is recorded as cDNA or gDNA derived from T cells, B-cell-depleted T cells, or PBMCs.

V lost 4 bases to trimming and J lost 8 bases; unmatched junction nucleotides: 7. The V gene's germline CDR1 is MNHEY and CDR2 SVGAGI. The CDR3 length is 15 residues. This clone was recorded once. Original data processing: Estimates of nucleated cell counts were drawn from the amplification of reference gene primers. Profiling relied on immunoSEQ multiplex PCR, and the TCRdb table lists in-frame clones only, not all of them. That table supplies the V and J calls and clone size; D and trimming were determined from the DNA. Among 250,000 to 350,000 clones listed, roughly 90% were seen once. V and J are TRBV6-5 and TRBJ2-1, with 11 bases that match TRBD2. The specimen sequenced was peripheral blood. The sequence came from a woman between 40 and 50 years old who had recovered from COVID-19. The CDR3 DNA sequence: TGTGCCAGCAGTTCCGTTAGCGGGAGGGCCCATGAGCAGTTCTTC. Translated: CASSSVSGRAHEQFF.